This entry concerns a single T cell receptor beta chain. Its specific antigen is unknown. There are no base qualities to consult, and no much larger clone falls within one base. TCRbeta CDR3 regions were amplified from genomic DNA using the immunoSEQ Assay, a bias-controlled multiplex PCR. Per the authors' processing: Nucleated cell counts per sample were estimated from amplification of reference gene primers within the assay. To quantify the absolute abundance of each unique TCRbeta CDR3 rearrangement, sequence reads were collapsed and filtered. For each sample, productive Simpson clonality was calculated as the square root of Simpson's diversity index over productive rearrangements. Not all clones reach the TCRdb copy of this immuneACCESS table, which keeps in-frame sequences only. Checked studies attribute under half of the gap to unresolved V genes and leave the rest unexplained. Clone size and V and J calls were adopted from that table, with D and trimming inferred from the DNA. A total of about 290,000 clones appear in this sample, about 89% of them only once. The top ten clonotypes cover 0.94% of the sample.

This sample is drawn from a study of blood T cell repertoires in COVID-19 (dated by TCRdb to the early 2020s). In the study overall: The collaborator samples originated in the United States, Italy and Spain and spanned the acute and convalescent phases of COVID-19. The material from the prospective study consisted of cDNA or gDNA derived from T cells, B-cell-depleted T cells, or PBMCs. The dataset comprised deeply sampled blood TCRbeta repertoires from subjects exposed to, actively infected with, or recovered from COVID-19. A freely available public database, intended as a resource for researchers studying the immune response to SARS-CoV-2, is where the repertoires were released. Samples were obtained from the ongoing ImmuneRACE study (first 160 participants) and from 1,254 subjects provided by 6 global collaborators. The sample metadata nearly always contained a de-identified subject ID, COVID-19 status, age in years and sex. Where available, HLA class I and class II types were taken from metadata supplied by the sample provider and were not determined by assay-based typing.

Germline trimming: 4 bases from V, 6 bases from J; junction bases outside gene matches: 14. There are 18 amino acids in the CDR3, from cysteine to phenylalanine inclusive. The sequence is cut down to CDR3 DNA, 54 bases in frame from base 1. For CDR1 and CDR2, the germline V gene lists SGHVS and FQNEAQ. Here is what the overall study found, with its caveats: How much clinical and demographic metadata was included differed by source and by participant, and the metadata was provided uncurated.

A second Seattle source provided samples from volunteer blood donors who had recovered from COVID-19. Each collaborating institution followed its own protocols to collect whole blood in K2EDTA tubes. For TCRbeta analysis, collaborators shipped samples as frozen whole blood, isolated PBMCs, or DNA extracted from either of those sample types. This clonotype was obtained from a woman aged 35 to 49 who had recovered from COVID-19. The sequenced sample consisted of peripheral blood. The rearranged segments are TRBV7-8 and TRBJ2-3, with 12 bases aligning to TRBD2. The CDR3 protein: CASSSSPTSGSGWDTQYF. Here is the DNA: TGTGCCAGCAGCTCCTCCCCGACTAGCGGGAGTGGGTGGGATACGCAGTATTTT.